This paragraph covers one T cell receptor beta chain sequence. Its antigen is currently not known. No much larger clonotype is one base removed from it; base qualities were not supplied. At the junction V is shortened by 8 bases and J by 4 bases; bases outside the gene matches: 4. From a lookup of the germline V gene (reference sequence), CDR1 and CDR2 are GTSNPN and SVGIG. Measured from the cysteine to the phenylalanine, the CDR3 is 13 residues long. Only the CDR3 part of the read is kept: 39 bases, read in frame from the first base. The time point label on this specimen signifies: about 28 days (+/-7) after the second vaccine dose. AZD1222 recipients with second doses at about 4 weeks or about 12 weeks were pooled, because spike-specific TCR depth and breadth did not differ between schedules. Vaccinee samples came from UK trials COV001 and COV002, including a single-blind randomized controlled phase 2/3 trial of AZD1222 (ChAdOx1 nCoV-19) in healthy adults. For TCRbeta chain sequencing, PBMC samples were collected from trial participants at day 0 and at day 28 after the second dose.

These data come from a study of T cell responses to AZD1222 COVID-19 vaccine (dated by TCRdb to the early 2020s). Concerning the study at large: TCR sequencing covered 233 trial participants: 200 to 220 given two doses of AZD1222 and 26 given two doses of MenACWY control vaccine. Trial participants were enrolled by age into subgroups of 18-55, 56-69 and 70-plus years, and approximately 150, 30 and 60 TCR-sequenced participants, respectively, were included in these subgroups. What the authors observed across the whole study: In the small 56-69-year group, the increase in depth fell short of significance, most likely because of low power. Because no samples from the day 14 peak response were available, repertoires could be characterized only after the peak T cell response. Conclusions about previously exposed vaccinees were limited because only 5 or 6 AZD1222 recipients were SARS-CoV-2 seropositive at baseline. Vaccine-associated CD4 TCRs spanned the whole spike protein, with dominant responses in regions 160-218 and 743-854. Participants were mostly white British and included more females than males, and it was suggested by the authors that clonal diversity may have been underestimated. Reportedly, almost half of the unique spike-specific TCRs recognized epitopes lying outside the regions that are mutated in the B.1.351 and B.1.1.7 variants. After two AZD1222 doses, both the breadth and the depth of spike-specific TCRs were significantly higher than at day 0 and than in MenACWY recipients.

The CDR3 regions of human TCRbeta chains were analyzed by immunosequencing. Turning to the authors' computational methods: Repertoire TCRs were checked for matches against a reference library of SARS-CoV-2-specific TCRs that had been generated using the MIRA antigen-specificity platform. Breadth meant the fraction of unique TCRs that were SARS-CoV-2-associated, whereas depth meant the fraction of total T cells that were SARS-CoV-2-associated. Using the MIRA data, each spike-specific TCR was mapped to the spike region that the TCR reacts to and placed in a CD4 or CD8 class. Log10-transformed breadth and depth values were compared by one-way ANOVA with Sidak's multiple comparisons tests. Drawn from immuneACCESS, this table holds only the in-frame rearrangements with V and J called that TCRdb kept. Clones are partly lost; checked studies trace under half to an unresolved V gene and leave the rest unexplained. V and J calls and clone size are those listed in that table; D and trimming were worked out from the DNA. Present in this sample are over 100,000 clones, approximately 87% of which were seen just once. The ten biggest clones cover 4.4% of the sample.

The input for sequencing was peripheral blood, taken 28 days after the second AZD1222 dose. This chain joins TRBV30 to TRBJ1-3, with TRBD1 matching 11 junction bases. This sequence was found in an adult who received the AZD1222 COVID-19 vaccine. CDR3 sequence: CAGQGARGNTIYF. The DNA reads as follows: TGTGCCGGACAGGGGGCGCGCGGAAACACCATATATTTT.